This T cell receptor beta chain is drawn from a study of blood T cell repertoires in COVID-19 (dated by TCRdb to 2019 to 2021). Study-wide context: Collaborator samples came from the United States, Italy and Spain and covered acute and convalescent phases of COVID-19. Deeply sampled blood TCRbeta repertoires from subjects exposed to, actively infected with, or recovered from COVID-19 were included in the dataset. Where available, HLA class I and class II types were taken from metadata supplied by the sample provider and were not determined by assay-based typing. The prospective study material was composed of cDNA or gDNA derived from T cells, B-cell-depleted T cells, or PBMCs. The sample metadata nearly always contained a de-identified subject ID, COVID-19 status, age in years and sex. The repertoires were released in a freely available public database intended as a resource for research on the immune response to SARS-CoV-2. Samples were obtained from the ongoing ImmuneRACE study (first 160 participants) and from 1,254 subjects provided by 6 global collaborators. The paper's findings and limits, for the study overall: The amount of clinical and demographic metadata varied by source and participant and was provided uncurated.

Whole blood was collected in K2EDTA tubes by collaborating institutions according to the institutions' own protocols. For TCRbeta analysis, collaborator samples were shipped as frozen whole blood, as isolated PBMCs, or as DNA extracted from either sample type. CDR1 and CDR2 (LGHDT, YNNKEL) derive from the germline V gene (reference sequence). At the junction V is shortened by 3 bases and J by 0 bases; bases outside the gene matches: 2. The CDR3 spans 15 residues, from the cysteine through the phenylalanine. The read is trimmed to its CDR3 DNA, 45 bases read in frame from base 1. TCRbeta CDR3 regions were amplified from genomic DNA by means of the immunoSEQ Assay, a bias-controlled multiplex PCR. The source study handled its data this way. Nucleated cell counts per sample were estimated from amplification of reference gene primers within the assay. To quantify the absolute abundance of each unique TCRbeta CDR3 rearrangement, sequence reads were collapsed and filtered. Productive Simpson clonality was computed per sample as the square root of Simpson's diversity index over productive rearrangements. TCRdb holds this immuneACCESS table with in-frame rearrangements only. Some clones are missing; in checked studies, unresolved V genes explain under half, and the rest has no known cause. V and J calls and clone size are as listed in that table; D and trimming were resolved from the DNA. Within this sample are about 120,000 clones, with roughly 80% of them counted one time only. The top ten clones comprise under 2.5% of the sample.

About this clone itself: Its binding antigen is unknown. No much larger clone exists at a distance of one base, and base qualities are not known.

The sequence is built from TRBV3-1 (or the pseudogene TRBV3-2) and TRBJ2-7; a stretch of 10 junction bases matches TRBD1. The sequenced material came from peripheral blood. The TCR originated in a man aged 70-80 years with acute or convalescent COVID-19. The DNA sequence follows: TGTGCCAGCAGCCAGGGACAGGGGCGCTCCTACGAGCAGTACTTC. Its protein is CASSQGQGRSYEQYF.